This is a list of T cell receptor beta chains from one sample in a study of HIV-infected patients and healthy controls. TCRdb re-analysed the 5' RACE reads in MiXCR, keeping a single row per CDR3 protein. The table lists around 20,000 distinct CDR3 sequences, 8.5% to 9.5% of them singletons, with 5.5% to 7.5% in the top ten. The sequenced sample was blood. Every receptor here comes from an adult in good health. Both conserved end residues are part of each CDR3. The order of the fields is V gene, J gene, D gene, clone size, CDR3 protein, CDR3 DNA. D genes are given only for firm matches. A clone size is listed for some rows: how often the clone was seen (once, few, many), or a class if it is expanded.

V: TRBV5-6
J: TRBJ2-4
D: TRBD1
size: medium-sized
CDR3: CASSPTGANIQYF
DNA: TGTGCCAGCAGCCCTACAGGGGCGAACATTCAGTACTTC

V: TRBV19
J: TRBJ2-7
D: NA
size: NA
CDR3: CASRGAGSSYEQYF
DNA: TGTGCCTCCCGCGGGGCGGGCAGCTCCTACGAGCAGTACTTC

V: TRBV2
J: TRBJ1-1
D: NA
size: many
CDR3: CASSTLTMNTEAFF
DNA: TGTGCCAGCAGTACGCTGACTATGAACACTGAAGCTTTCTTT

V: TRBV27
J: TRBJ2-7
D: TRBD2
size: many
CDR3: CASSLSSGRVYEQYF
DNA: TGTGCCAGCAGTTTATCGAGCGGGAGGGTCTACGAGCAGTACTTC

V: TRBV6-1
J: TRBJ2-2
D: NA
size: many
CDR3: CASSEVETGELFF
DNA: TGTGCCAGCAGTGAAGTGGAAACCGGGGAGCTGTTTTTT

V: TRBV28
J: TRBJ2-5
D: TRBD1
size: medium-sized
CDR3: CASSPPTGGTETQYF
DNA: TGTGCCAGCAGTCCCCCGACAGGGGGCACTGAGACCCAGTACTTC

V: TRBV24-1
J: TRBJ1-2
D: NA
size: many
CDR3: CATERSPGYGYTF
DNA: TGTGCCACGGAAAGAAGTCCGGGCTATGGCTACACCTTC

V: TRBV7-9
J: TRBJ2-1
D: TRBD2
size: NA
CDR3: CASSGRTSGHNEQFF
DNA: TGTGCCAGCAGCGGCCGGACTAGCGGCCACAATGAGCAGTTCTTC

V: TRBV10-2
J: TRBJ1-1
D: NA
size: many
CDR3: CASSEQSTEAFF
DNA: TGCGCCAGCAGTGAGCAAAGCACTGAAGCTTTCTTT

V: TRBV2
J: TRBJ1-3
D: TRBD1
size: medium-sized
CDR3: CASRDTTGGNTIYF
DNA: TGTGCCAGCAGAGACACGACAGGGGGAAACACCATATATTTT

V: TRBV20-1
J: TRBJ2-7
D: TRBD2
size: medium-sized
CDR3: CSAKGVAGVLEQYF
DNA: TGCAGTGCTAAAGGGGTTGCGGGAGTACTAGAGCAGTACTTC

V: TRBV27
J: TRBJ1-2
D: NA
size: many
CDR3: CASSPGKANYGYTF
DNA: TGTGCCAGCAGCCCAGGGAAGGCTAACTATGGCTACACCTTC

V: TRBV5-6
J: TRBJ2-7
D: NA
size: few
CDR3: CASSVDTRYEQYF
DNA: TGTGCCAGCAGCGTGGACACGAGGTACGAGCAGTACTTC

V: TRBV11-2
J: TRBJ2-7
D: TRBD1
size: few
CDR3: CASSPGQGAYEQYF
DNA: TGTGCCAGCTCGCCGGGACAGGGGGCCTACGAGCAGTACTTC

V: TRBV4-1
J: TRBJ1-2
D: NA
size: many
CDR3: CASSQDPGGIYGYTF
DNA: TGCGCCAGCAGCCAAGATCCCGGGGGCATTTATGGCTACACCTTC

V: TRBV7-9
J: TRBJ2-2
D: TRBD1
size: many
CDR3: CAGGQGRDGELFF
DNA: TGTGCCGGTGGACAGGGTCGCGATGGGGAGCTGTTTTTT

V: TRBV20-1
J: TRBJ2-5
D: NA
size: medium-sized
CDR3: CSASGRDQETQYF
DNA: TGCAGTGCTAGTGGCAGAGACCAAGAGACCCAGTACTTC

V: TRBV30
J: TRBJ2-1
D: TRBD2
size: many
CDR3: CAWSGESGRDNEQFF
DNA: TGTGCCTGGAGTGGAGAAAGCGGGAGGGACAATGAGCAGTTCTTC

V: TRBV18
J: TRBJ2-3
D: NA
size: many
CDR3: CASSLSQGSTDTQYF
DNA: TGTGCCAGCTCACTCTCACAGGGTAGCACAGATACGCAGTATTTT

V: TRBV7-9
J: TRBJ1-1
D: NA
size: once
CDR3: CASRPSAGNTEAFF
DNA: TGTGCCAGCCGCCCCAGTGCCGGGAACACTGAAGCTTTCTTT

V: TRBV5-4
J: TRBJ2-4
D: NA
size: many
CDR3: CASSPDTQNIQYF
DNA: TGTGCCAGCAGCCCGGACACCCAAAACATTCAGTACTTC

V: TRBV6-6
J: TRBJ2-5
D: TRBD2
size: NA
CDR3: CASETSGGYQETQYF
DNA: TGTGCCAGCGAGACTAGCGGGGGGTACCAAGAGACCCAGTACTTC

V: TRBV6-1
J: TRBJ2-6
D: TRBD1
size: medium-sized
CDR3: CATRGQLLSGANVLTF
DNA: TGTGCCACCAGGGGACAGCTTCTTTCTGGGGCCAACGTCCTGACTTTC

V: TRBV29-1
J: TRBJ2-5
D: NA
size: few
CDR3: CSVGDPTWGQETQYF
DNA: TGCAGCGTTGGAGACCCGACATGGGGCCAAGAGACCCAGTACTTC

V: TRBV28
J: TRBJ2-1
D: TRBD2
size: medium-sized
CDR3: CASIVAGGNNEQFF
DNA: TGTGCCAGCATTGTGGCGGGAGGTAACAATGAGCAGTTCTTC

V: TRBV11-2
J: TRBJ2-5
D: NA
size: many
CDR3: CASSPGTSGIETQYF
DNA: TGTGCCAGCAGCCCCGGGACCTCTGGGATCGAGACCCAGTACTTC

V: TRBV11-1
J: TRBJ2-1
D: TRBD2
size: many
CDR3: CASSLSGSYTNEQFF
DNA: TGTGCCAGCAGCTTAAGCGGGAGTTACACCAATGAGCAGTTCTTC

V: TRBV10-1
J: TRBJ2-7
D: TRBD2
size: many
CDR3: CASSESSGNTEQYF
DNA: TGCGCCAGCAGTGAATCCAGCGGGAATACCGAGCAGTACTTC

V: TRBV6-2/TRBV6-3
J: TRBJ1-1
D: NA
size: medium-sized
CDR3: CASSYSIPGGGLNTEAFF
DNA: TGTGCCAGCAGTTACTCGATTCCCGGCGGAGGGCTGAACACTGAAGCTTTCTTT

V: TRBV19
J: TRBJ2-2
D: TRBD2
size: few
CDR3: CASRLAANTGELFF
DNA: TGTGCCAGTAGACTAGCGGCGAACACCGGGGAGCTGTTTTTT

V: TRBV2
J: TRBJ2-5
D: TRBD2
size: many
CDR3: CASTRKAGEGETQYF
DNA: TGTGCCAGCACACGGAAGGCGGGAGAAGGAGAGACCCAGTACTTC

V: TRBV24-1
J: TRBJ2-3
D: NA
size: many
CDR3: CATSDPAPASTDTQYF
DNA: TGTGCCACCAGTGATCCGGCCCCAGCGAGCACAGATACGCAGTATTTT

V: TRBV6-6
J: TRBJ1-2
D: NA
size: many
CDR3: CASSSPTEEYGYTF
DNA: TGTGCCAGCAGTTCCCCGACGGAAGAGTATGGCTACACCTTC

V: TRBV5-1
J: TRBJ2-3
D: TRBD2
size: NA
CDR3: CASSSLPLAVSTDTQYF
DNA: TGCGCCAGCAGCTCCCTCCCCCTAGCGGTTAGCACAGATACGCAGTATTTT

V: TRBV6-5
J: TRBJ2-7
D: NA
size: many
CDR3: CASSDGGHEQYF
DNA: TGTGCCAGCAGCGATGGAGGCCACGAGCAGTACTTC

V: TRBV18
J: TRBJ1-4
D: NA
size: many
CDR3: CASSPDGATNEKLFF
DNA: TGTGCCAGCTCACCAGACGGAGCAACTAATGAAAAACTGTTTTTT

V: TRBV23-1
J: TRBJ2-5
D: TRBD2
size: few
CDR3: CASRGFGLAGGKTQYF
DNA: TGCGCCAGCAGGGGGTTCGGACTAGCGGGTGGAAAGACCCAGTACTTC

V: TRBV28
J: TRBJ2-1
D: NA
size: many
CDR3: CASSHGISGQFF
DNA: TGTGCCAGCAGTCACGGGATCTCCGGGCAGTTCTTC

V: TRBV24-1
J: TRBJ2-2
D: NA
size: many
CDR3: CATSDYLMGELFF
DNA: TGTGCCACCAGTGATTACCTCATGGGGGAGCTGTTTTTT

V: TRBV12-3/TRBV12-4
J: TRBJ2-3
D: NA
size: medium-sized
CDR3: CASCKGVADTQYF
DNA: TGTGCCAGCTGTAAGGGAGTCGCAGATACGCAGTATTTT

V: TRBV6-1
J: TRBJ2-3
D: NA
size: many
CDR3: CASTSGGGLGTDTQYF
DNA: TGTGCCAGCACCTCAGGGGGAGGTTTGGGCACAGATACGCAGTATTTT

V: TRBV25-1
J: TRBJ2-1
D: NA
size: medium-sized
CDR3: CASSEGFNWPNEQFF
DNA: TGTGCCAGCAGTGAGGGGTTTAACTGGCCCAATGAGCAGTTCTTC

V: TRBV7-3
J: TRBJ2-2
D: NA
size: many
CDR3: CASSVLSSGELFF
DNA: TGTGCCAGCAGCGTCTTGTCCTCCGGGGAGCTGTTTTTT

V: TRBV12-3/TRBV12-4
J: TRBJ2-2
D: NA
size: medium-sized
CDR3: CASSFGVGELFF
DNA: TGTGCCAGCAGTTTTGGGGTCGGGGAGCTGTTTTTT